This T cell receptor beta chain appears in the sequencing data of a study of identical twins. TCRdb redid the calling of the 5' RACE reads with MiXCR, one entry per CDR3 protein. The sample has roughly 750,000 distinct CDR3 sequences; 21% are singletons. CDR1 is MNHEY, CDR2 SVGAGI, per germline. After removal of 0 bases from V and 2 bases from J, the junction contained 3 bases not matched to a gene. The CDR3 has 16 residues. The data also belong to a second study, concerning T cells expressing NK-cell markers. Per that paper: The study drew TCR beta repertoires from sorted CD3+CD56+NKG2C+, CD3+CD56+NKG2C- and CD3+CD56-NKG2C+ T cells. Only alpha-beta TCR T cells were sorted in several experiments, using an anti-gamma-delta TCR antibody. A range of about 1.0-8% of CD8+ T cells consisted of dominant NKG2C+ clonotypes in six donors.

This TCR was sampled from a woman younger than 30 in good health. This chain connects TRBV6-5 to TRBJ2-7; TRBD2 agrees at 11 bases. Sequencing was carried out using PBMCs. The CDR3 region has the DNA TGTGCCAGCAGTTACTCGGCGACTAGCGGGACCTACGAGCAGTACTTC. It is translated as CASSYSATSGTYEQYF.